The 22 T cell receptor beta chains below all came from one sample that was sequenced in a study of T cells in tuberculosis. The time point was: new active TB diagnosis, blood taken before or within 7 days of starting treatment. Only in-frame clones appear in the TCRdb table, and some are missing; sequencing was by immunoSEQ multiplex PCR. This sample yields tens of thousands of clones, of which approximately 94% are seen a single time; 3.5% to 5% belongs to the top ten. Sample: PBMCs, taken at tuberculosis diagnosis. Receptors were obtained from an adult with tuberculosis.

V and J are TRBV4-1 and TRBJ1-1; 8 nucleotides match TRBD1. The germline V gene has CDR1 MGHRA and CDR2 YSYEKL. This CDR3 region has 16 residues. Losses at the gene ends were 4 bases for V and 5 bases for J; bases not matched to a gene: 12. The CDR3 DNA is TGCGCCAGCAGCCCAAGATACCTTACAGGGGGAACTGAAGCTTTCTTT. Translating it yields CASSPRYLTGGTEAFF.

This clone came up once. The chain employs TRBV19 and TRBJ1-2; 7 bases line up with TRBD1. The germline gives CDR1 LNHDA, CDR2 SQIVND (reference sequence). The CDR3 contains 16 residues. Trimming removed 5 bases from V and 7 bases from J; junction bases left unmatched: 16. This CDR3 is CASSPISTGKMGGYTF. The CDR3 DNA follows: TGTGCCAGTAGTCCCATTTCGACAGGGAAAATGGGTGGCTACACCTTC.

There are a few counts of this clone. V usage is TRBV6-1 and J usage is TRBJ1-2, with D perhaps TRBD1 (6 bases). The CDR3 has 13 amino acids. The V gene lost 7 bases and the J gene lost 8 bases, with 17 bases spanning the gap. From germline, CDR1 is MNHNS and CDR2 SASEGT. The CDR3 DNA is TGTGCCAGCATTAACCCGCAGGGGATCGGCTACACCTTC. Its protein product is CASINPQGIGYTF.

This clone has a single count. The CDR3 nucleotides read TGCGCCAGCAGGTCGGGGTCAACAGATACGCAGTATTTT. Amino acid sequence: CASRSGSTDTQYF. This chain joins TRBV5-1 and TRBJ2-3; perhaps TRBD2 as D (5 bases). V was clipped by 5 bases and J by 3 bases, with 10 bases between them. The CDR3 sequence is 13 residues long. Germline assignment: CDR1 SGHRS and CDR2 YFSETQ.

The V and J genes are TRBV18 and TRBJ1-2, with a tentative D call TRBD1 (6 bases). This CDR3 is built from 13 residues. Trimming cost V 6 bases and J 2 bases, with 10 bases left between them. CDR1 and CDR2 (germline): KGHSH, LQKENI. CDR3 sequence: CASSPGTNYGYTF. The CDR3 DNA sequence: TGTGCCAGCTCTCCCGGGACAAACTATGGCTACACCTTC. The entire variable domain, with the rest obtained from reference TRBV18 and TRBJ1-2, is as follows: NAGVMQNPRHLVRRRGQEARLRCSPMKGHSHVYWYRQLPEEGLKFMVYLQKENIIDESGMPKERFSAEFPKEGPSILRIQQVVRGDSAAYFCASSPGTNYGYTFGSGTRLTVV.

The chain joins TRBV6-1 to TRBJ1-5; unclear D gene. Trimming took 0 bases from V and 5 from J, leaving 8 bases between them. CDR1 and CDR2 (germline): MNHNS, SASEGT. The CDR3 extends over 14 amino acids. The CDR3 nucleotides read TGTGCCAGCAGTGAAGCTTCCCCCGATCAGCCCCAGCATTTT. Translation: CASSEASPDQPQHF.

The V and J genes are TRBV5-5 and TRBJ2-3; weak D call: TRBD2 (6 bases). Trimming cost V 4 bases and J 5 bases, with 17 bases left between them. The CDR3 is made up of 15 amino acids. CDR1 is SGHKS and CDR2 is YYEKEE in the germline V gene (reference sequence). This CDR3 reads CASSPVTGGVDTQYF. The DNA of the CDR3 is TGTGCCAGCAGCCCCGTTACGGGCGGGGTAGATACGCAGTATTTT.

The chain links TRBV6-1 to TRBJ1-6; D perhaps matches TRBD1 (5 bases). CDR1 is MNHNS, CDR2 SASEGT, per germline. The ends were cut back, 2 bases at V and 7 bases at J, with 9 bases in the middle. The CDR3 sequence is 14 residues long. The chain's CDR3 is CASSERQPNSPLHF. CDR3 in DNA: TGTGCCAGCAGTGAAAGACAGCCCAATTCACCCCTCCACTTT.

CDR3: CASSPAPPGAFF. In DNA form, the CDR3 reads TGTGCCAGCTCACCGGCACCCCCGGGGGCTTTCTTT. The chain employs TRBV18 and TRBJ1-1, with D unresolved. The CDR3 is made up of 12 amino acids. With 3 bases removed from V and 11 bases from J, the gap between germline ends came to 13 bases. Germline CDR1 and CDR2: KGHSH and LQKENI.

This clone occurred once. The rearrangement joins TRBV18 to TRBJ2-7; 8 bases align to TRBD1. Trimming took 3 bases from V and 6 from J; bases not matched to a gene: 4. There are 13 residues in the CDR3. Germline V gene data show CDR1 as KGHSH and CDR2 as LQKENI. In DNA form, the CDR3 reads TGTGCCAGCTCACCCTTGGACAGGGTCGAGCAGTACTTC. This translates into CASSPLDRVEQYF.

The chain links TRBV7-2 to TRBJ2-3; 9 bases align to TRBD2. The CDR3 is made up of 17 amino acids. Germline V CDR1 and CDR2: SGHTA, FQGNSA. The J segment lost 6 bases and the V segment lost 1 base, leaving 11 bases of the junction unmatched. The CDR3 DNA reads TGTGCCAGCAGCTTAGAGGCTAGCGGGGCCACGGTGGATACGCAGTATTTT. Protein sequence: CASSLEASGATVDTQYF.

The rearrangement uses TRBV2 and TRBJ2-5; D is ambiguous. The CDR3 is made up of 11 amino acids. Germline V gives CDR1 SNHLY, CDR2 FYNNEI. Trimming took off 3 bases at V and 5 bases at J, with 4 bases between the two ends. In DNA, the CDR3 is TGTGCCAGCAGTGAGAGGGAGACCCAGTACTTC. Its translation is CASSERETQYF.

J is TRBJ1-3 and V is TRBV6-5; 9 bases fit TRBD1. V gave up 6 bases and J gave up 4 bases; unmatched junction bases: 10. CDR1 is MNHEY and CDR2 is SVGAGI in the germline V gene. CDR3 length: 16 residues. CDR3 sequence: CASRYPGQGSGNTIYF. In DNA form, the CDR3 reads TGTGCCAGCAGATACCCGGGACAGGGATCGGGAAACACCATATATTTT.

The V call is TRBV25-1, the J call TRBJ2-3; weak D call: TRBD2 (5 bases). CDR1 and CDR2 from the germline V gene are MGHDK and SYGVNS. The CDR3 is 14 amino acids. Deletions cut 1 base from V and 2 bases from J, with 7 bases between. The CDR3 reads CASSESGFTDTQYF. Here the CDR3 DNA reads TGTGCCAGCAGTGAATCGGGGTTCACAGATACGCAGTATTTT. The whole variable domain, filled in from reference TRBV25-1 and TRBJ2-3, reads EADIYQTPRYLVIGTGKKITLECSQTMGHDKMYWYQQDPGMELHLIHYSYGVNSTEKGDLSSESTVSRIRTEHFPLTLESARPSHTSQYLCASSESGFTDTQYFGPGTRLTVL.

This clone occurred once. The rearrangement links TRBV11-3 to TRBJ1-4; no firm D call. CDR1 and CDR2 (germline): SGHNT, YENEEA. The CDR3 spans 17 residues. Trimming cost V 0 bases and J 0 bases, with 11 bases left between them. In nucleotides, the CDR3 is TGTGCCAGCAGCTTAGATCTAACGGGAGCAACTAATGAAAAACTGTTTTTT. Translation gives CASSLDLTGATNEKLFF.

The J gene is TRBJ1-6, the V gene TRBV18; perhaps TRBD1 as D (5 bases). Trimming took 2 bases from V and 7 from J, leaving 15 bases between them. This CDR3 has 16 amino acids. CDR1 KGHSH and CDR2 LQKENI come from the germline V gene. In nucleotides, the CDR3 is TGTGCCAGCTCACCAGCGATAGGGCGGACAAATTCACCCCTCCACTTT. Encoded protein: CASSPAIGRTNSPLHF.

This chain uses TRBV2 with TRBJ1-1, with D unresolved. CDR3 length: 17 residues. CDR1 is SNHLY and CDR2 is FYNNEI in the germline V gene. Between the trimmed V and J ends, which lost 1 base and 1 base, there was a span of 16 bases. This CDR3 is CASSEGYLTPGNTEAFF. The DNA of the CDR3 is TGTGCCAGCAGTGAAGGGTACTTGACCCCGGGGAACACTGAAGCTTTCTTT.

In this sample, this clone turned up once. The chain combines TRBV7-3 with TRBJ2-2; D is possibly TRBD2 (5 bases). CDR3 length equals 16 residues. Per the germline V gene, CDR1 is SGHTA and CDR2 is FQGTGA. V lost 5 bases and J 6 bases, leaving 19 bases between the germline ends. The CDR3 DNA is TGTGCCAGCAGCCCAGTGGGAACGTCGGGGTCCGGGGAGCTGTTTTTT. Its protein is CASSPVGTSGSGELFF.

The rearrangement links TRBV6-6 to TRBJ2-3; perhaps TRBD1 as D (6 bases). The germline V gene encodes CDR1 MNHNY and CDR2 SVGAGI (reference sequence). This CDR3 is built from 14 residues. The ends were cut back, 3 bases at V and 4 bases at J, with 11 bases in the middle. DNA for the CDR3: TGTGCCAGCAGTTATGGCCAGGGGCCAGATACGCAGTATTTT. Amino acids: CASSYGQGPDTQYF.

The chain employs TRBV7-3 and TRBJ2-2, with D unresolved. V was shortened by 6 bases and J by 4 bases, with 9 bases between the two germline ends. This CDR3 region has 13 residues. Germline assignment: CDR1 SGHTA and CDR2 FQGTGA. The CDR3 DNA follows: TGTGCCAGCAGAACTGTCTCCACCGGGGAGCTGTTTTTT. It specifies CASRTVSTGELFF. Combining the CDR3 with reference TRBV7-3 and TRBJ2-2 gives the whole variable domain GAGVSQTPSNKVTEKGKYVELRCDPISGHTALYWYRQSLGQGPEFLIYFQGTGAADDSGLPNDRFFAVRPEGSVSTLKIQRTERGDSAVYLCASRTVSTGELFFGEGSRLTVL.

The rearrangement uses TRBV10-3 and TRBJ2-2; TRBD2 aligns across 12 bases. After removal of 2 bases from V and 1 base from J, the junction contained 5 bases not matched to a gene. Germline lookup yields CDR1 ENHRY and CDR2 SYGVKD. This CDR3 is built from 18 residues. CDR3 in DNA: TGTGCCATCAGTGAGCGGGAGACTAGCGGGGGGAACACCGGGGAGCTGTTTTTT. Amino acids: CAISERETSGGNTGELFF.

The chain links TRBV29-1 to TRBJ1-2, with D possibly being TRBD1 (6 bases). CDR3 length: 14 residues. The V gene's germline CDR1 is SQVTM and CDR2 ANQGSEA. Trimming removed 6 bases from V and 4 bases from J, with 18 bases in between. The CDR3 reads CSVEQGAKVYGYTF. CDR3 nucleotides: TGCAGCGTCGAACAGGGTGCAAAAGTCTATGGCTACACCTTC. The full variable domain, with the rest looked up from reference TRBV29-1 and TRBJ1-2, is SAVISQKPSRDICQRGTSLTIQCQVDSQVTMMFWYRQQPGQSLTLIATANQGSEATYESGFVIDKFPISRPNLTFSTLTVSNMSPEDSSIYLCSVEQGAKVYGYTFGSGTRLTVV.